Below are 2 T cell receptor beta chains sequenced from a single sample in a study of response to subunit inactivated influenza vaccine. TCRdb re-analysed the RT-PCR reads in MiXCR, keeping a single row per CDR3 protein. The table lists 450,000 to 550,000 distinct CDR3 sequences, approximately 24% of them singletons. The sample was CD4+ T cells sorted from PBMCs, taken more than 4 days after vaccination. All receptors come from a man in his fifties who received an inactivated influenza vaccine.

This clonotype was observed once. The gene calls are TRBV10-2 and TRBJ2-1, with D hard to call. Trimming took off 0 bases at V and 6 bases at J, with 3 bases between the two ends. Germline V gene data show CDR1 as WSHSY and CDR2 as SAAADI. The CDR3 has 12 amino acids. CDR3 amino acids: CASSESVNEQFF. The CDR3, as DNA: TGCGCCAGCAGTGAGTCTGTCAATGAGCAGTTCTTC.

This clonotype was seen a handful of times. The V gene is TRBV5-1, the J gene TRBJ2-5; D remains unclear. Looked up from germline, CDR1 is SGHRS and CDR2 is YFSETQ. Deletions cut 0 bases from V and 3 bases from J, with 9 bases between. This CDR3 contains 14 residues. The CDR3 nucleotides read TGCGCCAGCAGCTTGGCAGGTCGGGAAGAGACCCAGTACTTC. Translated: CASSLAGREETQYF.